This TCR beta chain is from a study of blood T cell repertoires in COVID-19. This CDR3 spans 14 amino acids. Germline V gene lookup returns CDR1 MNHEY and CDR2 SMNVEV (reference sequence). V was clipped by 3 bases and J by 5 bases; unmatched bases: 5. Measured with immunoSEQ multiplex PCR; TCRdb has only the in-frame clones, and not every one. The sample lists about 320,000 clones, 75% to 90% occurring once. Self-reported history from a screening survey and questionnaire set each donor's cohort. Sequenced material: PBMCs or T cells enriched from blood (not recorded which). The source is a woman younger than 45 who had been exposed to COVID-19. This chain links TRBV27 with TRBJ2-7; TRBD1 agrees at 9 bases. The CDR3, as DNA: TGTGCCAGCAGTTTCAGGACAGGGGTCAACGAGCAGTACTTC. Its translation is CASSFRTGVNEQYF.